This TCR beta chain was recovered during a study of identical twins. One entry per CDR3 protein results from TCRdb running MiXCR on the 5' RACE reads. Found here are roughly 540,000 distinct CDR3 sequences, 20% to 25% of them singletons; the top ten hold about 0.91%. Trimming removed 2 bases from V and 5 bases from J; junction bases left unmatched: 5. The CDR3 loop spans 15 amino acids. The V gene's germline CDR1 is SGHKS and CDR2 YYEKEE (reference sequence). In its sample, this clonotype was seen a few times. The sample was also reused in another study, on T cells expressing NK-cell markers. That paper states: Sequencing covered eight donors, seven HCMV-seropositive and one seronegative.

Sequencing input: CD4+ T cells sorted from blood. This TCR was sampled from a woman aged 18-29 years in good health. The genes are TRBV5-5 and TRBJ2-5; 11 bases are a match to TRBD2. CDR3 in amino acids: CASSFTSGRGETQYF. CDR3 DNA: TGTGCCAGCAGCTTCACTAGCGGGAGAGGGGAGACCCAGTACTTC. The full variable domain, in which reference TRBV5-5 and TRBJ2-5 provide the parts outside the CDR3, is DAGVTQSPTHLIKTRGQQVTLRCSPISGHKSVSWYQQVLGQGPQFIFQYYEKEERGRGNFPDRFSARQFPNYSSELNVNALLLGDSALYLCASSFTSGRGETQYFGPGTRLLVL.